This T cell receptor (beta chain) stems from a study of immune characterization of retroperitoneal liposarcoma. Using its own MiXCR run on the PCR reads, TCRdb lists one record per CDR3 protein. This table holds some 9,600 distinct CDR3 sequences, 37% found once. The CDR3 is 15 amino acids. V was trimmed by 6 bases and J by 0 bases, leaving 9 bases between them. Germline CDR1 and CDR2: MNHNS and SASEGT. This clonotype was counted only a few times. V usage is TRBV6-1 and J usage is TRBJ2-6; TRBD1 is a possible D gene (5 bases). The sequenced sample consisted of tumor tissue. The clonotype was recovered from a female donor with retroperitoneal liposarcoma. The CDR3 is CASSIQVSGANVLTF. The CDR3 coding sequence is TGTGCCAGCAGCATACAGGTCTCTGGGGCCAACGTCCTGACTTTC.